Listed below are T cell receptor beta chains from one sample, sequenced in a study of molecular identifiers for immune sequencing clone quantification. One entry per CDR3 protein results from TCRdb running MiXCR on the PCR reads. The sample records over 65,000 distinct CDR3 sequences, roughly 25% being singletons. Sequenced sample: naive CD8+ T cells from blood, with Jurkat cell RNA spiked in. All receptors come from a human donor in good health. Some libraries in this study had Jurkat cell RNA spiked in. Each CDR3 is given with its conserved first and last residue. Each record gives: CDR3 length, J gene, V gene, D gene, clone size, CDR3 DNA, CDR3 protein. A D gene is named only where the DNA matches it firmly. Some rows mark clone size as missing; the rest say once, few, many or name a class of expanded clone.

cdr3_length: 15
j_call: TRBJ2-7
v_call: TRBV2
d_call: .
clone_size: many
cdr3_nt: TGTGCCAGCAGTGAAGCGCCTGGCCGGGCCTACGAGCAGTACTTC
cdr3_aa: CASSEAPGRAYEQYF

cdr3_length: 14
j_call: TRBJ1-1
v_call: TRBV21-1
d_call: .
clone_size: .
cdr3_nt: TGTGCCAGCAGCAAAGAGGCTCGGGGGACTGAAGCTTTCTTT
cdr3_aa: CASSKEARGTEAFF

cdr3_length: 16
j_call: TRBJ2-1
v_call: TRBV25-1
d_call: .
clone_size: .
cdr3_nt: TGTGCCAGCAGTGATCCGGGCATCGGCTCCTACAATGAGCAGTTCTTC
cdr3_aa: CASSDPGIGSYNEQFF

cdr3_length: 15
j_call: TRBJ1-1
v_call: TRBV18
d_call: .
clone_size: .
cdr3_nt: TGTGCCAGCTCACCACCGGGAGAGGTGGACACTGAAGCTTTCTTT
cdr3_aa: CASSPPGEVDTEAFF

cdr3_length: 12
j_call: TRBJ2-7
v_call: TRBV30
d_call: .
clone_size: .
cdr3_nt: TGTGCCTGGAGTGTAGACAACTACGAGCAGTACTTC
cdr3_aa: CAWSVDNYEQYF

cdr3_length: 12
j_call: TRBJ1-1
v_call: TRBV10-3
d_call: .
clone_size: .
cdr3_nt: TGTGCCATCAGTGTGGTAGGGACTGAAGCTTTCTTT
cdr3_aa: CAISVVGTEAFF

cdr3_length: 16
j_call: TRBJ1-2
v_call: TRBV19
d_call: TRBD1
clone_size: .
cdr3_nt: TGTGCCAGTAGTATATGGAGGGACAGGGCGTTTGTTGGCTACACCTTC
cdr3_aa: CASSIWRDRAFVGYTF

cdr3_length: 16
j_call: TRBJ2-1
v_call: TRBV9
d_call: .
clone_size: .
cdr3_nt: TGTGCCAGCAGCCCTAGGCCCGGAACTTACTGCTATGAGCAGTTCTTC
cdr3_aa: CASSPRPGTYCYEQFF

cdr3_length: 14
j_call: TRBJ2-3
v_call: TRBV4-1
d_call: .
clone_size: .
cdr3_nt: TGCGCCCGCAGCCAATACCTTAGCCCAGATACGCAGTATTTT
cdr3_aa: CARSQYLSPDTQYF

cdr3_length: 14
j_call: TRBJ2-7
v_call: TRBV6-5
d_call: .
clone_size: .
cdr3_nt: TGTGCCAGCAGTTACTCGATCGGCAGGGACGAGCAGTACTTC
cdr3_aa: CASSYSIGRDEQYF

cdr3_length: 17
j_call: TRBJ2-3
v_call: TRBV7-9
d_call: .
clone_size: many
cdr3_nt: TGTGCCAGCAGCTCAACAACCGACGGACAACGCACAGATACGCAGTATTTT
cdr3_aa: CASSSTTDGQRTDTQYF

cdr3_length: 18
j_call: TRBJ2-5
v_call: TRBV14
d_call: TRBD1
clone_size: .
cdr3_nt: TGTGCCAGCAGCCGGGCCGAACCGGGACAGGGGGCGCGAGAGACCCAGTACTTC
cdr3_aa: CASSRAEPGQGARETQYF

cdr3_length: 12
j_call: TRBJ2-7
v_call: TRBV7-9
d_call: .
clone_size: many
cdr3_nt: TGTGCCAGCAGCTCGCCCGGGGACGAGCAGTACTTC
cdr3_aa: CASSSPGDEQYF

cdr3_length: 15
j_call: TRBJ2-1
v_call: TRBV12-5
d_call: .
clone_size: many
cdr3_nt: TGTGCTAGTGATCAAGCGGACCCCTCCTACAATGAGCAGTTCTTC
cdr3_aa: CASDQADPSYNEQFF

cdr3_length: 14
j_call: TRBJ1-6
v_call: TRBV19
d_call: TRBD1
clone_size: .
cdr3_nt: TGTGCCAGTAGTAGACAGGGGGTTTTTTCACCCCTCCACTTT
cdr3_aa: CASSRQGVFSPLHF

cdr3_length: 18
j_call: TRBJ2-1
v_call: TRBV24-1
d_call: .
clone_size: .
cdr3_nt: TGTGCCACCAGTGATTTTCGGGCCGTGAGGGGAACCTACAATGAGCAGTTCTTC
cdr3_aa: CATSDFRAVRGTYNEQFF

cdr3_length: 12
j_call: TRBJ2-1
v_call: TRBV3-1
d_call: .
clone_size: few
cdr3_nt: TGTGCCAGCAGCCAAGAATACAATGAGCAGTTCTTC
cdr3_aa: CASSQEYNEQFF

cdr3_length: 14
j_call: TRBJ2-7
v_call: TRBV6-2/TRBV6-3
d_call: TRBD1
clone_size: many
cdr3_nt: TGTGCCAGCAGTTACGTCGACAGGGGGTACGAGCAGTACTTC
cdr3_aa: CASSYVDRGYEQYF

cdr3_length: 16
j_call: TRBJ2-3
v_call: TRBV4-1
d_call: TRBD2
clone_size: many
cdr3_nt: TGCGCCAGCAGCCAAGAAGCTAGCGGAATGCCAGATACGCAGTATTTT
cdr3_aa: CASSQEASGMPDTQYF

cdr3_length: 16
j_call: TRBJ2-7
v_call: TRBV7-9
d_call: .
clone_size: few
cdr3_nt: TGTGCCAGCAGCTTAGTGAGGGGGAGCTTCTCCTACGAGCAGTACTTC
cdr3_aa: CASSLVRGSFSYEQYF

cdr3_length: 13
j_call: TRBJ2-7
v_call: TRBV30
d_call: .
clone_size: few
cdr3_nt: TGTGCCTGGACGATGAATAGCGGATACGAGCAGTACTTC
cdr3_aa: CAWTMNSGYEQYF

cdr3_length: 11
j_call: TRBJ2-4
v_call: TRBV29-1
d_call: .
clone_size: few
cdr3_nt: TGCAGCGGGGAAGCCAAAAACATTCAGTACTTC
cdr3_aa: CSGEAKNIQYF

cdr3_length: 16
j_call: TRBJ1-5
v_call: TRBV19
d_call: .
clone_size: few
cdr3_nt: TGTGCCAGTAGTTCCCGAGTCGGGACCCAAAATCAGCCCCAGCATTTT
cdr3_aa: CASSSRVGTQNQPQHF

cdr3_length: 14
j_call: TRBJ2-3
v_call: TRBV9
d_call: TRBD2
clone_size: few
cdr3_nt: TGTGCCAGCGGCGTAGGACTAGGCGCAGATACGCAGTATTTT
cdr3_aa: CASGVGLGADTQYF

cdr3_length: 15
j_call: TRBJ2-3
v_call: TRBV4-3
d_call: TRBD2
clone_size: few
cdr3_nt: TGCGCCAGCAGCCAAGGGGAGGGTTTCACAGATACGCAGTATTTT
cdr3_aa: CASSQGEGFTDTQYF

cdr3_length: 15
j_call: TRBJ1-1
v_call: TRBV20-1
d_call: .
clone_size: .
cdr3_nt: TGCAGTGCTAGAGTTGGGGGCAGCATGAACACTGAAGCTTTCTTT
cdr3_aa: CSARVGGSMNTEAFF

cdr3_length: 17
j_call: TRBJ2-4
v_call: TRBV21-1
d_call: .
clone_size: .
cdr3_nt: TGTGCCAGCAGCAAAAACGGCCGAGGACAGGGAGACAACGTTCAGTACTTC
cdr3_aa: CASSKNGRGQGDNVQYF

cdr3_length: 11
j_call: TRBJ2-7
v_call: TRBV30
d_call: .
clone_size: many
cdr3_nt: TGTGCCTGGAACCTCCGGGACACCCAGTACTTC
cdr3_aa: CAWNLRDTQYF

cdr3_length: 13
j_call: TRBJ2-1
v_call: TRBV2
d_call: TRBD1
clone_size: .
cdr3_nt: TGTGCCAGCAGTCCAGGACAGGGCGGTGAGCAGTTCTTC
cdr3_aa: CASSPGQGGEQFF

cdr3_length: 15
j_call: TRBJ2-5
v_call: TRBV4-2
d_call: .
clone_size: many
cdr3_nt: TGTGCCAGCAGCCAAGCAACCGGGCCCTACGAGACCCAGTACTTC
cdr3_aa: CASSQATGPYETQYF

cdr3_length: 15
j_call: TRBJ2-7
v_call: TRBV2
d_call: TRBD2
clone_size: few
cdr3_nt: TGTGCCAGCAGTGAAGGCCTAGCGGGACTCTACGAGCAGTACTTC
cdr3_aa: CASSEGLAGLYEQYF